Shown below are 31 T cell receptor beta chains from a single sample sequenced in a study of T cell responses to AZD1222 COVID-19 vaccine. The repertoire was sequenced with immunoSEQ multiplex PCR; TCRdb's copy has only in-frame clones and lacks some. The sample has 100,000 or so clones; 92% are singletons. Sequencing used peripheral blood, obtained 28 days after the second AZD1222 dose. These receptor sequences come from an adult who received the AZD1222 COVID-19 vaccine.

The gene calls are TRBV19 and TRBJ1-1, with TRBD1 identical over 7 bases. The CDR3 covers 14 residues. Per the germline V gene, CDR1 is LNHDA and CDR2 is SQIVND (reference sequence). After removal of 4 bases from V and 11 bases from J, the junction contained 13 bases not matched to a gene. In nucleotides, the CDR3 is TGTGCCAGTAGTACAATACAGGGGCCCCCTTTCGCTTTCTTT. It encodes CASSTIQGPPFAFF.

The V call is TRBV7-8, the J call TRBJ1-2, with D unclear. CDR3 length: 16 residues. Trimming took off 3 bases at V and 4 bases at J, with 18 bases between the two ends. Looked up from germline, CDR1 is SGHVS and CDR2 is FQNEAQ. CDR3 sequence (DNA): TGTGCCAGCAGCTTGAATGCCGTGGAACACCCCTATGGCTACACCTTC. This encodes CASSLNAVEHPYGYTF.

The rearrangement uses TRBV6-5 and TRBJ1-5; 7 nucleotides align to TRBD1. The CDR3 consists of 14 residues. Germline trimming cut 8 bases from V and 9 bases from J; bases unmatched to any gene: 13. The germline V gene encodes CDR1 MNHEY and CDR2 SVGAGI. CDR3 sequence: CASRTGSDIRPQHF. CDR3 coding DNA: TGTGCCAGCCGGACAGGTTCCGATATCCGGCCCCAGCATTTT.

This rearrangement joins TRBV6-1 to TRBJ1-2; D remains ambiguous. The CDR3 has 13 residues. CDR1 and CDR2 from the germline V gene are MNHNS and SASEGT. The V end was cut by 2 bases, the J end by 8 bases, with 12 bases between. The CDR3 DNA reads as TGTGCCAGCAGTGAACTGACGGTGCTGGGCTACACCTTC. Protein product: CASSELTVLGYTF.

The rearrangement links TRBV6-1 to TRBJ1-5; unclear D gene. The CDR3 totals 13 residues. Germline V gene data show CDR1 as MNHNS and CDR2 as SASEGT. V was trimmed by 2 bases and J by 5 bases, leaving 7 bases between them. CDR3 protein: CASSEKGDQPQHF. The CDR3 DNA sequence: TGTGCCAGCAGTGAAAAGGGAGATCAGCCCCAGCATTTT.

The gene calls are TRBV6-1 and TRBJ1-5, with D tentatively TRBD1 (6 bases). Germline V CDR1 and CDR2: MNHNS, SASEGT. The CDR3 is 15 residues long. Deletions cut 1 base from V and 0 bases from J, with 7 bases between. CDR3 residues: CASSEDRDSNQPQHF. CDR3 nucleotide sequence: TGTGCCAGCAGTGAAGACAGGGATAGCAATCAGCCCCAGCATTTT.

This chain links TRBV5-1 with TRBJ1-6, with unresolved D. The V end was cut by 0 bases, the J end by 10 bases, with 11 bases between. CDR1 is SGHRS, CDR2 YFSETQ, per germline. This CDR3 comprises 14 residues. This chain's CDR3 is CASSLGARESPLHF. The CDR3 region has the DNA TGCGCCAGCAGCTTGGGTGCCAGAGAATCACCCCTCCACTTT.

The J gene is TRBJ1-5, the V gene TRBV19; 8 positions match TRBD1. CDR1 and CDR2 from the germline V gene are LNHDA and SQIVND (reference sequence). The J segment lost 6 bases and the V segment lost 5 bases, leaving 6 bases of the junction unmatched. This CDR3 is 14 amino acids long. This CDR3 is CASSPDRGSQPQHF. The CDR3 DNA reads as TGTGCCAGTAGTCCCGACAGGGGAAGTCAGCCCCAGCATTTT.

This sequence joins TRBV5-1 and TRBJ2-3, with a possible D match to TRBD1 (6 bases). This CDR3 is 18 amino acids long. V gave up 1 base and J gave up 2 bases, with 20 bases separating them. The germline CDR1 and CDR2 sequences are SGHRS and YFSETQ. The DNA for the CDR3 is TGCGCCAGCAGCTTGCAACCTACGGGACACGGAAACACAGATACGCAGTATTTT. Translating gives CASSLQPTGHGNTDTQYF.

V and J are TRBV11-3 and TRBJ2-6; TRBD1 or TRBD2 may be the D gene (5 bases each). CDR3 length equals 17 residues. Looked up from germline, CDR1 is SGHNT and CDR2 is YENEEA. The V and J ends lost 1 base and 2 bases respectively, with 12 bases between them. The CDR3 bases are TGTGCCAGCAGCTTAGGTATTGGGGGTACTGGGGCCAACGTCCTGACTTTC. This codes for CASSLGIGGTGANVLTF.

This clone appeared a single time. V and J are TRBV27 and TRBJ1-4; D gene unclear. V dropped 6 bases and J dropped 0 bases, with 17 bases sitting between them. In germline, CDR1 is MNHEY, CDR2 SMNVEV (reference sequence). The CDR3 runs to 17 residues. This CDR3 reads CASSLTTPLATNEKLFF. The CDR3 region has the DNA TGTGCCAGCAGCCTGACAACGCCCCTTGCAACTAATGAAAAACTGTTTTTT. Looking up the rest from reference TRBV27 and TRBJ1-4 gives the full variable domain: EAQVTQNPRYLITVTGKKLTVTCSQNMNHEYMSWYRQDPGLGLRQIYYSMNVEVTDKGDVPEGYKVSRKEKRNFPLILESPSPNQTSLYFCASSLTTPLATNEKLFFGSGTQLSVL.

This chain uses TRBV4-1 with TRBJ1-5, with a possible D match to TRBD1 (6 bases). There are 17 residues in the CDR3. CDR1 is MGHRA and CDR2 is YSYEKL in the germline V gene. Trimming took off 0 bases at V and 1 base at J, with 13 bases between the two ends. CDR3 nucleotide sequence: TGCGCCAGCAGCCAAGAACCGACAGGATTGAGCAATCAGCCCCAGCATTTT. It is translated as CASSQEPTGLSNQPQHF.

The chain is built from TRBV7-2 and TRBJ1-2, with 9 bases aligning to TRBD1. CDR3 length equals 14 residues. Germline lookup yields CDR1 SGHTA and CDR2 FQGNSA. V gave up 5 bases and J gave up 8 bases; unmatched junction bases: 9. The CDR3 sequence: CASSLGQGTGGYTF. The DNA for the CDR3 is TGTGCCAGCAGCCTGGGACAGGGAACGGGGGGCTACACCTTC.

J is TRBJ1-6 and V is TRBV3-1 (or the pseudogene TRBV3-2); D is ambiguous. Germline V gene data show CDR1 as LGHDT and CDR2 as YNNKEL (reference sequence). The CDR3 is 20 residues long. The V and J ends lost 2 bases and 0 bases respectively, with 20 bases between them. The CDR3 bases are TGTGCCAGCAGCCAATATACGGGTTCCGGCCGAAGCTCCTATAATTCACCCCTCCACTTT. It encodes CASSQYTGSGRSSYNSPLHF.

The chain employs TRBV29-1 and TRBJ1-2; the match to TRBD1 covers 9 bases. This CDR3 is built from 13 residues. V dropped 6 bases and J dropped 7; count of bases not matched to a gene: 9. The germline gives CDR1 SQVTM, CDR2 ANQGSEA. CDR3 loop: CSVKGQGGSGYTF. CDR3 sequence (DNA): TGCAGCGTGAAGGGACAGGGTGGTTCTGGCTACACCTTC.

The CDR3 region is CASSLRPEPLGQVGDTQYF. Written as DNA, the CDR3 is TGCGCCAGCAGCTTGAGGCCCGAGCCGCTGGGACAGGTTGGGGATACGCAGTATTTT. The rearrangement uses TRBV5-1 and TRBJ2-3, with 8 bases identical to TRBD1. Looked up from germline, CDR1 is SGHRS and CDR2 is YFSETQ. This CDR3 comprises 19 residues. Trimming removed 1 base from V and 6 bases from J; junction bases left unmatched: 19.

The CDR3 DNA follows: TGTGCCAGCAGCCACGGGACCTCTCGGATCCCCTACGAGCAGTACTTC. It yields the protein CASSHGTSRIPYEQYF. This chain connects TRBV5-6 to TRBJ2-7, with D perhaps matching TRBD1 or TRBD2 (5 bases each). The CDR3 has 16 amino acids. V was trimmed by 4 bases and J by 2 bases, leaving 19 bases between them. CDR1 is SGHDT, CDR2 YYEEEE, per germline.

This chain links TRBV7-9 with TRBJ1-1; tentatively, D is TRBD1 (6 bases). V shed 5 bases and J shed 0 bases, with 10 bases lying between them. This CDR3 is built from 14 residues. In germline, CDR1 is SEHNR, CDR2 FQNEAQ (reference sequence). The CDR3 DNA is TGTGCCAGCAGCCTCGACAGGATGAACACTGAAGCTTTCTTT. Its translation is CASSLDRMNTEAFF.

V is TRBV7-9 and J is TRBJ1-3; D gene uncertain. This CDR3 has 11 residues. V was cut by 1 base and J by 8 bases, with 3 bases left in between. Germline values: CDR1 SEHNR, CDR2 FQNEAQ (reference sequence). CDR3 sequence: CASSLGDTIYF. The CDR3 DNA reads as TGTGCCAGCAGCTTAGGTGACACCATATATTTT. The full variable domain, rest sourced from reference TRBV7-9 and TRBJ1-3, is DTGVSQNPRHKITKRGQNVTFRCDPISEHNRLYWYRQTLGQGPEFLTYFQNEAQLEKSRLLSDRFSAERPKGSFSTLEIQRTEQGDSAMYLCASSLGDTIYFGEGSWLTVV.

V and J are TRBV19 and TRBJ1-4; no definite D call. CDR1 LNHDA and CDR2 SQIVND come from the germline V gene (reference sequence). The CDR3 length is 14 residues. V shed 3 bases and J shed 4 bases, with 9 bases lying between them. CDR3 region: CASSMGTVNEKLFF. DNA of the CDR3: TGTGCCAGTAGTATGGGTACAGTTAATGAAAAACTGTTTTTT.

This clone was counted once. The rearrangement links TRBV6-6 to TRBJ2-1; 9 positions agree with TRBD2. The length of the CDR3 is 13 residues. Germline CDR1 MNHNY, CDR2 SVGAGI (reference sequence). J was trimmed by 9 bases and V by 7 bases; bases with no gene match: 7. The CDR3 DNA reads TGTGCCAGCACTCGCGGGGGGGCCAGTGAGCAGTTCTTC. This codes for CASTRGGASEQFF.

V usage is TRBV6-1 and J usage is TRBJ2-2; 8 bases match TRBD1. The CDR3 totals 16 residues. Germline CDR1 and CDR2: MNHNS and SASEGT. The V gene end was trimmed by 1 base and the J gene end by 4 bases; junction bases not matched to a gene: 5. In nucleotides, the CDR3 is TGTGCCAGCAGTGAAGGGACAGGGAAAAGCACCGGGGAGCTGTTTTTT. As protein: CASSEGTGKSTGELFF.

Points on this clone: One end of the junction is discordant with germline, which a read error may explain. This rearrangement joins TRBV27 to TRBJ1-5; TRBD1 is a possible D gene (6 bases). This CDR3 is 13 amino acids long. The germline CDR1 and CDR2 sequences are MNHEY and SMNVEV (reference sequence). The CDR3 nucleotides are TGTGCCAGCCGTTTGGGGGGGGCGAGTACCCAGCATTTT. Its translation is CASRLGGASTQHF.

The CDR3 bases are TGCGCCAGCAGCTTCGGGTCCATGCAAGAGACCCAGTACTTC. Protein: CASSFGSMQETQYF. The chain carries TRBV5-1 and TRBJ2-5, with D unclear. The CDR3 runs to 14 residues. V gave up 2 bases and J gave up 2 bases, with 10 bases separating them. CDR1 is SGHRS, CDR2 YFSETQ, per germline.

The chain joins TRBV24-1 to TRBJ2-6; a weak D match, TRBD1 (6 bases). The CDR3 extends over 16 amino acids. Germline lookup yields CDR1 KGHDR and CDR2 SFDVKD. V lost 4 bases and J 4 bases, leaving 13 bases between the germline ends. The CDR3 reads CATSDHTGTGANVLTF. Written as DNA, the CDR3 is TGTGCCACCAGTGACCATACAGGGACCGGGGCCAACGTCCTGACTTTC.

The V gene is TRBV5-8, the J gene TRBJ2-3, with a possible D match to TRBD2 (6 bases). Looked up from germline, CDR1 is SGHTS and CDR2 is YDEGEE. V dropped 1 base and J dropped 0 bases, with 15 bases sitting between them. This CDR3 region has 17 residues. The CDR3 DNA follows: TGTGCCAGCAGCTTGAGATGGGGTCGGGGGAGCACAGATACGCAGTATTTT. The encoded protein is CASSLRWGRGSTDTQYF.

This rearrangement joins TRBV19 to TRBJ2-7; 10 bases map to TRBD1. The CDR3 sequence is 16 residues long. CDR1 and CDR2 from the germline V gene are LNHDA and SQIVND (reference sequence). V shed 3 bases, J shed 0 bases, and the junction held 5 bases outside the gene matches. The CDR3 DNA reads TGTGCCAGTAGTATCGGACAGGGGGGGAGCTCCTACGAGCAGTACTTC. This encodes CASSIGQGGSSYEQYF.

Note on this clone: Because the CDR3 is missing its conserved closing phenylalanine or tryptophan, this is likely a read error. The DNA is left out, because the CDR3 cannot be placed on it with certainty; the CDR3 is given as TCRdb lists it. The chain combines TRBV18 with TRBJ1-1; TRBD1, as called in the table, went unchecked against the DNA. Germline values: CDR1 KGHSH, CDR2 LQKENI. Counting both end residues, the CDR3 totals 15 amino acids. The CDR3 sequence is CASSPRGGGQDDFGL.

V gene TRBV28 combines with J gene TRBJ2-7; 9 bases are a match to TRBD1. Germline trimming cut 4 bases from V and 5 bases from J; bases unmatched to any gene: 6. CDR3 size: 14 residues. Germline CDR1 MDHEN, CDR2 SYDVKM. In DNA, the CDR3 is TGTGCCAGCAGTTGGTGGGACAGGGTCAACGAGCAGTACTTC. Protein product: CASSWWDRVNEQYF. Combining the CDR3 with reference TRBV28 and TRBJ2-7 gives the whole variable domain DVKVTQSSRYLVKRTGEKVFLECVQDMDHENMFWYRQDPGLGLRLIYFSYDVKMKEKGDIPEGYSVSREKKERFSLILESASTNQTSMYLCASSWWDRVNEQYFGPGTRLTVT.

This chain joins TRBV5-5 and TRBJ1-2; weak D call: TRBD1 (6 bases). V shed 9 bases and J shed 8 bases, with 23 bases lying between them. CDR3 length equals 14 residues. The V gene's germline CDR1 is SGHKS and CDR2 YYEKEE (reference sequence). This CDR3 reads CATKLGARPVGYTF. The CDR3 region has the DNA TGTGCCACCAAACTGGGGGCACGCCCGGTGGGCTACACCTTC.

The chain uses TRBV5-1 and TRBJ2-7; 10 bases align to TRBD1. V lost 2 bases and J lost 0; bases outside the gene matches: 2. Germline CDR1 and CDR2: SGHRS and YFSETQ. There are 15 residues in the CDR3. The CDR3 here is CASSLGTGVSYEQYF. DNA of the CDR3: TGCGCCAGCAGCTTAGGGACAGGGGTCTCCTACGAGCAGTACTTC.